This TCR beta chain is drawn from a study of blood T cells in healthy people across ages. Study at large: Using template switching, researchers captured about one barcoded beta molecule for each two T cells.

Germline assignment: CDR1 PRHDT and CDR2 FYEKMQ (reference sequence). The CDR3 contains 17 residues. For the second PCR, which ran for about 6 to 11 cycles, a sample-barcoded 5' primer and a J-beta primer mix were used. MiXCR, run by TCRdb on the 5' RACE reads, gives a single entry per CDR3 protein. This sample has around 1.7 million distinct CDR3 sequences; roughly 28% occur once, and the top ten carry 7% to 9%. Comment on this clonotype: The antigen remains unidentified.

Findings and limits, study-wide: PBMCs were not sorted, which prevented a conclusive comparison of naive versus antigen-experienced cells. In older individuals, TCR beta diversity per million T cells was lower, falling roughly linearly with age.

Each sample used at least 6 million PBMCs. The genes are TRBV13 and TRBJ2-5, with TRBD1 matching over 9 bases. The closer fit of TRBJ2-7 to the DNA end suggests the J call may be wrong. The sample taken for sequencing was blood. This clonotype was sampled from a woman aged 25 to 45 in good health. CDR3 protein: CASSLWDRDGYLGEQYF. Here the CDR3 DNA reads TGTGCCAGCAGCTTATGGGACAGGGACGGCTACCTGGGCGAGCAGTACTTC.